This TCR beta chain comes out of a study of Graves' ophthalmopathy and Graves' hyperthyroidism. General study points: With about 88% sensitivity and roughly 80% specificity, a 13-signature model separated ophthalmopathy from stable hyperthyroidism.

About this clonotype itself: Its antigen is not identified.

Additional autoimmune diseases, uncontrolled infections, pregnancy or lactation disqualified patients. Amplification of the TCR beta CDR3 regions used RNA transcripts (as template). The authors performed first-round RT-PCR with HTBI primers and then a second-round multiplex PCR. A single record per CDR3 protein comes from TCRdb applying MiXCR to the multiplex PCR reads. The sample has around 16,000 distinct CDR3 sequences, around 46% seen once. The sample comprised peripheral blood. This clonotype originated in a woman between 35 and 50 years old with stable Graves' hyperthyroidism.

Here the CDR3 DNA reads TGTGCCAGCAGTGAACTGCTAGCGGGGAGCTTCGAGCAGTACTTC. Translated, it gives CASSELLAGSFEQYF. V is TRBV2 and J is TRBJ2-7; 9 nucleotides match TRBD2. This CDR3 spans 15 amino acids. V was pared by 2 bases and J by 6 bases, with 8 bases of the junction left unmatched. From germline, CDR1 is SNHLY and CDR2 FYNNEI. Based on the CDR3 plus reference TRBV2 and TRBJ2-7, the full variable domain is EPEVTQTPSHQVTQMGQEVILRCVPISNHLYFYWYRQILGQKVEFLVSFYNNEISEKSEIFDDQFSVERPDGSNFTLKIRSTKLEDSAMYFCASSELLAGSFEQYFGPGTRLTVT.